This entry describes one T cell receptor (beta chain). The target antigen is unknown. V was pared by 6 bases and J by 11 bases, with 12 bases of the junction left unmatched. CDR1 is LNHDA and CDR2 is SQIVND in the germline V gene (reference sequence). The CDR3 has 14 amino acids. These data come from a study of cytomegalovirus exposure and HLA in healthy donors. Generated by immunoSEQ multiplex PCR, the TCRdb table keeps only in-frame clones and is missing some. In the table there are over 85,000 clones, around 82% of which are singletons. Points from the study as a whole: Cytomegalovirus association was listed for about 160 TCR beta chains.

V is TRBV19 and J is TRBJ2-7, with 11 bases aligning to TRBD1. Source material: PBMCs. The TCR was taken from a woman between 18 and 29 years old in good health and CMV-seropositive. CDR3 in DNA: TGTGCCAGTAGGCCCGGGACAGGGGGTTGGTCGGAGTACTTC. It translates to CASRPGTGGWSEYF.